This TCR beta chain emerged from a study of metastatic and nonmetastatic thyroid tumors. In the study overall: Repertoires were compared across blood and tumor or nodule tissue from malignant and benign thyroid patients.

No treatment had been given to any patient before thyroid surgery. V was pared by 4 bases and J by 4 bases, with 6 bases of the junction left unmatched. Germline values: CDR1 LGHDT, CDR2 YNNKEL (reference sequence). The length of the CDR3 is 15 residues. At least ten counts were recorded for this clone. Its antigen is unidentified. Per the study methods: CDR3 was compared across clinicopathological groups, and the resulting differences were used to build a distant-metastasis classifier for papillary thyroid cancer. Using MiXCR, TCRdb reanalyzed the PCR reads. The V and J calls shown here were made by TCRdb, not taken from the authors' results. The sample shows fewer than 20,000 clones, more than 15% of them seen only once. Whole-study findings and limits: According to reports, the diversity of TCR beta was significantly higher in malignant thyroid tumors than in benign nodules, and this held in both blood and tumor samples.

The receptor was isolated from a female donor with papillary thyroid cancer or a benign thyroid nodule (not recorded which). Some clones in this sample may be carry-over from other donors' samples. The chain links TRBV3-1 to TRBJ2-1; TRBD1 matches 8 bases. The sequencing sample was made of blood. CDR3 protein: CASSLSWTGYNEQFF. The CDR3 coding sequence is TGTGCCAGCAGCCTATCGTGGACAGGGTACAATGAGCAGTTCTTC.